The clone carrying this T cell receptor beta chain was counted at least ten times. Its cognate antigen is unknown. The data were obtained in a study of CD8+CD57+ T cells in acquired aplastic anemia. Findings of the study overall: The study identified almost 30 CD8+ CDR3 sequences shared by patients and controls.

Individuals selected for sequencing had exhibited CD8+CD57+ cell expansion on flow cytometry. The use of genomic DNA as template underpinned the TCR beta VDJ and CDR3 profiling. TCRdb called the reads again in MiXCR, with one record for every CDR3 protein. The sample holds just over 450,000 distinct CDR3 sequences; more than 25% are singletons and the top ten take nearly 0.85%. CDR3 size: 15 residues. The V and J ends lost 6 bases and 5 bases, in that order; junction bases with no gene match: 8. The germline V gene encodes CDR1 SNHLY and CDR2 FYNNEI. The rearrangement links TRBV2 to TRBJ1-1; 11 nucleotides line up with TRBD1. The TCR was taken from a human donor with aplastic anemia. Material for sequencing was sorted CD4+, CD8+, or CD8+CD57+ T cells (not recorded which) from PBMCs. The CDR3 DNA reads as TGTGCCAGCAGAACCGGGACAGGGGGTTGGACTGAAGCTTTCTTT. This codes for CASRTGTGGWTEAFF.